This TCR beta chain was identified in a study of cytomegalovirus exposure and HLA in healthy donors. The wider study: It was reported in a later analysis that the approximately 110 validation repertoires used the same platform as the approximately 650 first-cohort repertoires. Study results and limitations: While the bulk of TCR sequences proved rare, some public TCRs turned up in many donors. It was reported that the classifier diagnosed cytomegalovirus status with high specificity and sensitivity in both the original and validation cohorts.

About this clone: Antigen unknown.

Only in-frame clones appear in the TCRdb table, and some are missing; sequencing was by immunoSEQ multiplex PCR. The sample contains 150,000 to 200,000 clones, around four fifths of which appear only once. The specimen sequenced was PBMCs. This TCR was sampled from a man younger than 40 in good health and CMV-seropositive.

The CDR3 nucleotides read TGTGCCAGCAGCTTCCCGGACAGGGGGGGCACAGATACGCAGTATTTT. Its protein product is CASSFPDRGGTDTQYF. The J gene is TRBJ2-3, the V gene TRBV7-9; 10 nucleotides line up with TRBD1. Germline-derived CDR1 and CDR2 are SEHNR and FQNEAQ (reference sequence). There are 16 residues in the CDR3. V gave up 3 bases and J gave up 1 base; unmatched junction bases: 4.